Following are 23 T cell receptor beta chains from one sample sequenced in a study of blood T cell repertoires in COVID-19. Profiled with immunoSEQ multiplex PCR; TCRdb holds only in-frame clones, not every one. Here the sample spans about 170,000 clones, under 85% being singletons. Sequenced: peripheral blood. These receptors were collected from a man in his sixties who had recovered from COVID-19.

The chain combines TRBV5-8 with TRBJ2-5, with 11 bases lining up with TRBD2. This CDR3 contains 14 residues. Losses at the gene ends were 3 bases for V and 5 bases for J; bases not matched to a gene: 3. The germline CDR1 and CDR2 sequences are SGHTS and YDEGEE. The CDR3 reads CASSSLAGAETQYF. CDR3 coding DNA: TGTGCCAGCAGCTCACTAGCGGGGGCTGAGACCCAGTACTTC.

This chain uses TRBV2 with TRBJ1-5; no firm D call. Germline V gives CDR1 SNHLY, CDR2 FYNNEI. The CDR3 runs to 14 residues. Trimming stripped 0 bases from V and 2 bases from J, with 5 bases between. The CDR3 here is CASSEAARNQPQHF. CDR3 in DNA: TGTGCCAGCAGTGAAGCGGCACGCAATCAGCCCCAGCATTTT.

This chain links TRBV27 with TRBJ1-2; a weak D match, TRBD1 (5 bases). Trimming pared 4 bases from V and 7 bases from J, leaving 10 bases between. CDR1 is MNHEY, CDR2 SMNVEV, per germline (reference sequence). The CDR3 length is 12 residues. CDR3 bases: TGTGCCAGCAGTTCCAGGGTCGGTGGCTACACCTTC. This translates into CASSSRVGGYTF.

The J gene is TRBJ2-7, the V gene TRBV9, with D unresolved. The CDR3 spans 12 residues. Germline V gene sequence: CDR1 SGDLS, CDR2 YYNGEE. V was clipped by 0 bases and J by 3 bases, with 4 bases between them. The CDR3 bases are TGTGCCAGCAGCGTAGACAGCTACGAGCAGTACTTC. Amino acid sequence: CASSVDSYEQYF.

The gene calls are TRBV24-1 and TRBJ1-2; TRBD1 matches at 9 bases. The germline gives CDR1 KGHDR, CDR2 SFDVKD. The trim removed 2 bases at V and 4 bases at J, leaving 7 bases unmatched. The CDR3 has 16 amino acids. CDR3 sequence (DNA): TGTGCCACCAGTGATTCCGGGACAGGGATCGCCTATGGCTACACCTTC. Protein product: CATSDSGTGIAYGYTF.

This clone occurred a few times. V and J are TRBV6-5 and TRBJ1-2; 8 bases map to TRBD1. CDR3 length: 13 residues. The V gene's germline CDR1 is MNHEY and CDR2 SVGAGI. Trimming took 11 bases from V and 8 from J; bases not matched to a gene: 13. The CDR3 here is CAGTPADRVGYTF. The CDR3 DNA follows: TGTGCCGGTACGCCAGCGGACAGGGTGGGCTACACCTTC.

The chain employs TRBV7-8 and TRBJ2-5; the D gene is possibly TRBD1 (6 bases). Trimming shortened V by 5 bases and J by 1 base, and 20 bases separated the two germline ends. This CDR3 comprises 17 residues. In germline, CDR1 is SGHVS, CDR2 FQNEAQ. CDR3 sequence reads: CASSPRRGQRIQETQYF. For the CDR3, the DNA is TGTGCCAGCAGCCCACGCAGAGGACAGAGAATCCAAGAGACCCAGTACTTC.

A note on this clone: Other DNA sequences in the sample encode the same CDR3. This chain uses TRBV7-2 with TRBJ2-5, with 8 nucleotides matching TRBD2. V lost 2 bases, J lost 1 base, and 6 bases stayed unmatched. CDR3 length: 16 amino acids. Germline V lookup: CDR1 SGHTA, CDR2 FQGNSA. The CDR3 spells CASSLSGGLLQETQYF. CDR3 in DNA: TGTGCCAGCAGCTTAAGCGGGGGCCTCCTCCAAGAGACCCAGTACTTC.

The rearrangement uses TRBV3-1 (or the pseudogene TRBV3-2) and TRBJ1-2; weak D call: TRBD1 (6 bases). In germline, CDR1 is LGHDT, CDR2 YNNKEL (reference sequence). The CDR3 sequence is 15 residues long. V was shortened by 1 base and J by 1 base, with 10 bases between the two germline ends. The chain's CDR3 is CASSQAFRGNYGYTF. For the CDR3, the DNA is TGTGCCAGCAGCCAAGCATTCAGGGGTAACTATGGCTACACCTTC.

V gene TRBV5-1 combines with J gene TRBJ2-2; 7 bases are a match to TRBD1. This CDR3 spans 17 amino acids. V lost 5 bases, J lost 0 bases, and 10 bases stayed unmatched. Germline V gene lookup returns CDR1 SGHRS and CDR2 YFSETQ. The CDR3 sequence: CASRRIGTVANTGELFF. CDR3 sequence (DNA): TGCGCCAGCAGACGAATTGGGACAGTCGCGAACACCGGGGAGCTGTTTTTT.

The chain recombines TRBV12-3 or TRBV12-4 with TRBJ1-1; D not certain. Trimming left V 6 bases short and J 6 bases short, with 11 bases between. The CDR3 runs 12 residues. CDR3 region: CASRPEFAEAFF. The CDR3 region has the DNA TGTGCCAGCAGACCTGAGTTCGCTGAAGCTTTCTTT.

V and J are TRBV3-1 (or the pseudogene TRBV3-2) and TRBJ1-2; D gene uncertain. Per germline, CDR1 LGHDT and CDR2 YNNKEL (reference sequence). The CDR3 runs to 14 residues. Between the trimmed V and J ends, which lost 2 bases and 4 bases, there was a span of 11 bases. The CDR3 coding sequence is TGTGCCAGCAGCCAACAGACGGAGTTCTATGGCTACACCTTC. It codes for CASSQQTEFYGYTF.

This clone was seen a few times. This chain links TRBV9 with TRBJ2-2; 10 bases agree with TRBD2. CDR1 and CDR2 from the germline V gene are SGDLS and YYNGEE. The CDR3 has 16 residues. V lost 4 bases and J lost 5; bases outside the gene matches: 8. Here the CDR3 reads CASSPEVAGGTGELFF. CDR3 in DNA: TGTGCCAGCAGCCCGGAAGTAGCGGGGGGAACCGGGGAGCTGTTTTTT.

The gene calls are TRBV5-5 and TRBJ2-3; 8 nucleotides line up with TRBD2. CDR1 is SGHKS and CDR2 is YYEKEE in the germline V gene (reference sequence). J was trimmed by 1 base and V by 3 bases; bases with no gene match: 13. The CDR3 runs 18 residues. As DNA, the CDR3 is TGTGCCAGCAGCTCGACCTTCGGGGGGGTCGGGGGCACAGATACGCAGTATTTT. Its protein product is CASSSTFGGVGGTDTQYF.

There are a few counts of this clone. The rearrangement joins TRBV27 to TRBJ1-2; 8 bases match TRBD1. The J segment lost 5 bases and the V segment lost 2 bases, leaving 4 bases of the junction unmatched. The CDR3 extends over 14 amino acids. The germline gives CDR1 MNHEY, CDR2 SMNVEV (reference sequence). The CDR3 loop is CASSLRTGIYGYTF. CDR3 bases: TGTGCCAGCAGTTTAAGGACAGGGATTTATGGCTACACCTTC.

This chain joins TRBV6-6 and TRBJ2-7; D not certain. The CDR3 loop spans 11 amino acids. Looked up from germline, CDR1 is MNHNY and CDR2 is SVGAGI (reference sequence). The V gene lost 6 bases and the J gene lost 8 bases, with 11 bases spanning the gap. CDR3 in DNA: TGTGCCAGCAGCCAAGTAGCTCAGCAGTACTTC. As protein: CASSQVAQQYF.

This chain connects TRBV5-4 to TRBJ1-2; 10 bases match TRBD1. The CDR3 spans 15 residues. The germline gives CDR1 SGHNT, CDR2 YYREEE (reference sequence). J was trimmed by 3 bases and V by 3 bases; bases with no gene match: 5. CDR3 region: CASSSGTGEDYGYTF. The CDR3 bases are TGTGCCAGCAGCTCCGGGACAGGGGAAGACTATGGCTACACCTTC.

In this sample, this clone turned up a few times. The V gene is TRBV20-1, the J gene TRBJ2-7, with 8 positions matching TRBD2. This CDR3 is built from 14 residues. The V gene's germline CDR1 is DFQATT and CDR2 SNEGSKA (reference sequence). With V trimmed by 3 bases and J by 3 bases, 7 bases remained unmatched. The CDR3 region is CSASRRGAYYEQYF. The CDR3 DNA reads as TGCAGTGCTAGTAGGCGGGGGGCCTACTACGAGCAGTACTTC.

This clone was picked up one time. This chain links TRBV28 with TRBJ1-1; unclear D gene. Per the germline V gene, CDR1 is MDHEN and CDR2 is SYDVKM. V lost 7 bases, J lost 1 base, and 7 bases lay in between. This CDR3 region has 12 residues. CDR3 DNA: TGTGCCAGCAATCCAGGGAACACTGAAGCTTTCTTT. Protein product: CASNPGNTEAFF.

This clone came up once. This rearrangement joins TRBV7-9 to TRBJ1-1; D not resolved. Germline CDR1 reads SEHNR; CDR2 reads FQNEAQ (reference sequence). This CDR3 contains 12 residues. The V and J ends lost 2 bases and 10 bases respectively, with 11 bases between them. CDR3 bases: TGTGCCAGCAGCTTATCGTACAGCGGAGCTTTCTTT. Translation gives CASSLSYSGAFF. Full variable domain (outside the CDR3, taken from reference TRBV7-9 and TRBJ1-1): DTGVSQNPRHKITKRGQNVTFRCDPISEHNRLYWYRQTLGQGPEFLTYFQNEAQLEKSRLLSDRFSAERPKGSFSTLEIQRTEQGDSAMYLCASSLSYSGAFFGQGTRLTVV.

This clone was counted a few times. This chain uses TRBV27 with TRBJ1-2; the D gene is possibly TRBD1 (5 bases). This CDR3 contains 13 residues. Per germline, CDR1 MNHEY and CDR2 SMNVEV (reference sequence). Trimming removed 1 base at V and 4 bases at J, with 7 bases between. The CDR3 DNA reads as TGTGCCAGCAGTTTATATCAGGGCTATGGCTACACCTTC. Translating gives CASSLYQGYGYTF.

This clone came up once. CDR3 in DNA: TGTGCCACCAGCAGAGGACAATCTGGGGCCAACGTCCTGACTTTC. Protein product: CATSRGQSGANVLTF. The V call is TRBV15, the J call TRBJ2-6; unclear D gene. CDR3 length: 15 residues. V lost 1 base and J lost 1, with 5 bases in between. Germline loops: CDR1 LNHNV, CDR2 YYDKDF (reference sequence).

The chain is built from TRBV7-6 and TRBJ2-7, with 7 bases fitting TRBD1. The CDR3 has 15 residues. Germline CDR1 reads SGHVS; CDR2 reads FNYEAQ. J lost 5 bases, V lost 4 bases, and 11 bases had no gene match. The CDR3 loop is CASSSTGVPTDEQYF. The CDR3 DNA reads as TGTGCCAGCAGCTCAACAGGGGTCCCCACCGACGAGCAGTACTTC.